The sequence of this T cell receptor beta chain was determined in a study of beta chain features in type 1 diabetes. Study-wide results and caveats: Type 1 diabetes patients had moderately but significantly shorter TCRB CDR3s in all four CD4+ subsets. Patients' naive, central memory and regulatory TCRB repertoires appeared more alike than those of healthy donors.

Reverse transcription of all isolated RNA meant that expressed TCRB transcripts were sequenced. There were approximately 3.5 million reads on average in the naive, central memory and regulatory T cell samples. The protocol was immunoSEQ multiplex PCR, while the TCRdb copy is restricted to in-frame clones and leaves out a portion. The sample shows about 290,000 clones, around 7.3% of them seen only once. The sample holds a few counts of this clone. Its antigen is currently unknown. Looked up from germline, CDR1 is SGHRS and CDR2 is YFSETQ. J lost 9 bases, V lost 4 bases, and 8 bases had no gene match. The CDR3 sequence is 13 residues long.

Sequencing was done on a sample of central memory CD4+ T cells from blood. This sequence originates from a woman younger than 30 in good health. The chain carries TRBV5-1 and TRBJ1-1; 8 nucleotides line up with TRBD1. CDR3 amino acids: CASSKGQDDKAFF. For the CDR3, the DNA is TGCGCCAGCAGCAAGGGACAGGACGATAAAGCTTTCTTT.